This entry lists 20 T cell receptor beta chains sequenced from one sample in a study of blood T cell repertoires in COVID-19. Assay used: immunoSEQ multiplex PCR; TCRdb lists only in-frame clones, some missing. The sample includes 200,000 to 250,000 clones, 70% to 90% of them seen just once. The specimen was PBMCs or T cells enriched from blood (not recorded which). The source of these receptors is a man aged 25-45 years who had recovered from COVID-19.

The chain links TRBV2 to TRBJ2-7; the D gene is possibly TRBD2 (5 bases). The CDR3 is 13 amino acids. V lost 5 bases and J lost 6, with 14 bases in between. The V gene's germline CDR1 is SNHLY and CDR2 FYNNEI. In nucleotides, the CDR3 is TGTGCCAGCAGTACCGACTATTCTGGCGAGCAGTACTTC. It codes for CASSTDYSGEQYF. The full variable domain, in which reference TRBV2 and TRBJ2-7 provide the parts outside the CDR3, is EPEVTQTPSHQVTQMGQEVILRCVPISNHLYFYWYRQILGQKVEFLVSFYNNEISEKSEIFDDQFSVERPDGSNFTLKIRSTKLEDSAMYFCASSTDYSGEQYFGPGTRLTVT.

The V call is TRBV7-9, the J call TRBJ1-5, with D possibly being TRBD1 (6 bases). Germline lookup yields CDR1 SEHNR and CDR2 FQNEAQ (reference sequence). Trimming removed 6 bases at V and 3 bases at J, with 12 bases between. This CDR3 spans 14 amino acids. CDR3 nucleotides: TGTGCCAGCAGTGGACAGAATTACAATCAGCCCCAGCATTTT. It codes for CASSGQNYNQPQHF.

The rearrangement links TRBV7-9 to TRBJ1-2; 8 nucleotides agree with TRBD1. The CDR3 contains 14 residues. CDR1 is SEHNR and CDR2 is FQNEAQ in the germline V gene (reference sequence). The junction had 2 bases not matched to a gene; V was cut back by 1 base and J by 4 bases. The CDR3 bases are TGTGCCAGCAGCTTAGACAGGGGGACCTATGGCTACACCTTC. Encoded protein: CASSLDRGTYGYTF.

This sequence joins TRBV6-1 and TRBJ1-4, with 10 bases lining up with TRBD1. Trimming removed 1 base from V and 7 bases from J; junction bases left unmatched: 3. The CDR3 is 15 residues long. CDR1 is MNHNS and CDR2 is SASEGT in the germline V gene. CDR3 sequence: CASSEGDRGGEKLFF. Written as DNA, the CDR3 is TGTGCCAGCAGTGAAGGGGACAGGGGAGGTGAAAAACTGTTTTTT.

The rearrangement uses TRBV30 and TRBJ2-7; a weak D match, TRBD2 (5 bases). V was pared by 5 bases and J by 7 bases, with 9 bases between. Germline V lookup: CDR1 GTSNPN, CDR2 SVGIG (reference sequence). The CDR3 has 10 residues. CDR3 bases: TGTGCCTGGGCGTCGGGGGAGCAGTACTTC. Translating gives CAWASGEQYF.

The gene calls are TRBV19 and TRBJ2-1; 7 positions agree with TRBD2. Germline V gene lookup returns CDR1 LNHDA and CDR2 SQIVND (reference sequence). The length of the CDR3 is 13 residues. J was trimmed by 3 bases and V by 7 bases; bases with no gene match: 3. The CDR3 nucleotides read TGTGCCAGTAACGCGGGGGTCTACAATGAGCAGTTCTTC. Its protein product is CASNAGVYNEQFF.

This clone was found once. The chain couples TRBV4-2 to TRBJ2-6; tentative D call: TRBD2 (5 bases). CDR3 length equals 16 residues. V lost 0 bases and J lost 2, with 8 bases in between. Germline values: CDR1 LGHNA, CDR2 YNFKEQ. The CDR3 sequence is CASSQDHGTGANVLTF. The CDR3 DNA follows: TGTGCCAGCAGCCAAGATCACGGGACTGGGGCCAACGTCCTGACTTTC.

This sequence joins TRBV2 and TRBJ2-4, with D uncertain. Germline CDR1 SNHLY, CDR2 FYNNEI. This CDR3 spans 15 amino acids. V was shortened by 4 bases and J by 0 bases, with 10 bases between the two germline ends. CDR3 sequence (DNA): TGTGCCAGCAGTGGGGCTGAGACAGCCAAAAACATTCAGTACTTC. Protein sequence: CASSGAETAKNIQYF.

V and J are TRBV6-1 and TRBJ2-7, with a weak D call TRBD2 (6 bases). V lost 2 bases and J lost 7, with 18 bases in between. This CDR3 contains 15 residues. Germline CDR1 and CDR2: MNHNS and SASEGT. Here the CDR3 reads CASSERSGNSFEQYF. The CDR3 DNA reads TGTGCCAGCAGTGAACGTAGCGGTAATAGTTTTGAGCAGTACTTC.

The rearrangement joins TRBV19 to TRBJ1-5, with D tentatively TRBD1 (5 bases). Germline V gives CDR1 LNHDA, CDR2 SQIVND (reference sequence). Trimming removed 3 bases at V and 7 bases at J, with 16 bases between. This CDR3 comprises 15 residues. The CDR3 here is CASSMGRGSWQPQHF. CDR3 nucleotides: TGTGCCAGTAGTATGGGGAGGGGAAGTTGGCAGCCCCAGCATTTT.

The chain uses TRBV3-1 (or the pseudogene TRBV3-2) and TRBJ1-5; 11 bases are shared with TRBD1. CDR1 is LGHDT, CDR2 YNNKEL, per germline (reference sequence). J gave up 5 bases and V 4 bases, and 4 bases lay outside the gene matches. The CDR3 is made up of 15 amino acids. As DNA, the CDR3 is TGTGCCAGCAGCCCGGACAGGGGGCTCGATCAGCCCCAGCATTTT. Translating it yields CASSPDRGLDQPQHF.

The chain employs TRBV5-1 and TRBJ2-3; no clear D. The V end lost 0 bases, the J end lost 2 bases, and 16 bases lay between the germline ends. This CDR3 spans 17 amino acids. CDR1 and CDR2 from the germline V gene are SGHRS and YFSETQ. The CDR3 is CASSLGRRRGNTDTQYF. CDR3 DNA sequence: TGCGCCAGCAGCTTGGGCCGACGGAGAGGAAACACAGATACGCAGTATTTT.

This rearrangement joins TRBV27 to TRBJ2-1; D unresolved. The length of the CDR3 is 12 residues. Germline V gene data show CDR1 as MNHEY and CDR2 as SMNVEV (reference sequence). Trimming removed 3 bases from V and 5 bases from J, with 5 bases in between. The CDR3: CASSFLHNEQFF. DNA for the CDR3: TGTGCCAGCAGTTTCCTACACAATGAGCAGTTCTTC.

The DNA of the CDR3 is TGTGCCAGCAGTTTGCGGGGCTCCTATAATTCACCCCTCCACTTT. It translates to CASSLRGSYNSPLHF. V is TRBV27 and J is TRBJ1-6, with no clear D. Between the trimmed V and J ends, which lost 3 bases and 0 bases, there was a span of 6 bases. This CDR3 spans 15 amino acids. CDR1 MNHEY and CDR2 SMNVEV come from the germline V gene (reference sequence).

This clone was detected only once. V is TRBV6-5 and J is TRBJ1-5; a weak D match, TRBD1 (5 bases). Germline CDR1 MNHEY, CDR2 SVGAGI. The CDR3 covers 13 residues. V was clipped by 6 bases and J by 7 bases, with 13 bases between them. The CDR3 region is CASSAGMVQPQHF. As DNA, the CDR3 is TGTGCCAGCAGCGCAGGGATGGTACAGCCCCAGCATTTT.

This clone was seen more than once but under ten times. The chain uses TRBV30 and TRBJ1-1, with 8 bases matching TRBD1. The V gene end was trimmed by 8 bases and the J gene end by 5 bases; junction bases not matched to a gene: 7. The germline gives CDR1 GTSNPN, CDR2 SVGIG (reference sequence). This CDR3 has 12 amino acids. This CDR3 is CAGNRGTTEAFF. The CDR3 region has the DNA TGTGCCGGAAACAGGGGGACGACTGAAGCTTTCTTT. Based on the CDR3 plus reference TRBV30 and TRBJ1-1, the full variable domain is SQTIHQWPATLVQPVGSPLSLECTVEGTSNPNLYWYRQAAGRGLQLLFYSVGIGQISSEVPQNLSASRPQDRQFILSSKKLLLSDSGFYLCAGNRGTTEAFFGQGTRLTVV.

The V gene is TRBV28, the J gene TRBJ2-7; 8 positions agree with TRBD2. V dropped 2 bases and J dropped 9; count of bases not matched to a gene: 9. Germline CDR1 MDHEN, CDR2 SYDVKM. This CDR3 is 14 amino acids long. The CDR3 nucleotides are TGTGCCAGCAGTTTAAGGCTAGCGGGCGAAGGGCAGTACTTC. Translation gives CASSLRLAGEGQYF.

The chain joins TRBV7-9 to TRBJ2-6; 9 bases fit TRBD2. V shed 5 bases, J shed 6 bases, and the junction held 8 bases outside the gene matches. CDR1 and CDR2 (germline): SEHNR, FQNEAQ (reference sequence). The CDR3 sequence is 16 residues long. CDR3 region: CASSRGGGAAANVLTF. The DNA of the CDR3 is TGTGCCAGCAGCCGAGGCGGGGGGGCAGCGGCCAACGTCCTGACTTTC. The full variable domain, its missing parts supplied by reference TRBV7-9 and TRBJ2-6, is DTGVSQNPRHKITKRGQNVTFRCDPISEHNRLYWYRQTLGQGPEFLTYFQNEAQLEKSRLLSDRFSAERPKGSFSTLEIQRTEQGDSAMYLCASSRGGGAAANVLTFGAGSRLTVL.

The count of this clone is one. The chain employs TRBV6-5 and TRBJ2-1; D is uncertain. The CDR3 has 14 amino acids. Trimming cost V 9 bases and J 6 bases, with 18 bases left between them. Germline CDR1 reads MNHEY; CDR2 reads SVGAGI. The CDR3 protein is CASLTGSTSNEQFF. In nucleotides, the CDR3 is TGTGCCAGTCTTACGGGTTCCACGTCCAATGAGCAGTTCTTC.

The chain uses TRBV21-1 and TRBJ1-5; no DNA check was done on the table's D call, TRBD1. TRBV21-1 is marked as a pseudogene. This CDR3 has 16 amino acids. DNA of the CDR3: TGTGCCAGCAGCAAACCAGGGTGTTCTGGCAATCAGCCCCAGCATTTT. Its protein is CASSKPGCSGNQPQHF.